Presented here are 8 T cell receptor beta chains from one specimen sequenced in a study of a mutant IDH1 vaccine in newly diagnosed glioma. Here immunoSEQ multiplex PCR was the method, and the copy in TCRdb shows in-frame clones only, minus some. The sample includes about 67,000 clones, 83% of them seen just once. Time point meaning: baseline, week 1 (first vaccination visit). Specified treatment: pre-vaccination baseline after standard-of-care therapy. The input for sequencing was peripheral blood mononuclear cells (PBMCs), taken from a glioma patient treated with radiotherapy, temozolomide or both. These receptors all stem from a woman aged 18-30 years with glioma. Some clones in this sample may be carry-over from other donors' samples.

The chain combines TRBV5-4 with TRBJ2-7, with D possibly being TRBD1 (6 bases). This CDR3 contains 14 residues. Germline CDR1 and CDR2: SGHNT and YYREEE (reference sequence). The V gene lost 5 bases and the J gene lost 5 bases, with 17 bases spanning the gap. CDR3 nucleotides: TGTGCCAGCAGATTACAGGGTCCCGCCGACGAGCAGTACTTC. Translating it yields CASRLQGPADEQYF.

The chain links TRBV5-6 to TRBJ2-1; weak D call: TRBD2 (5 bases). Deletions cut 1 base from V and 5 bases from J, with 19 bases between. The length of the CDR3 is 17 residues. Germline V gives CDR1 SGHDT, CDR2 YYEEEE. This CDR3 reads CASSLIGGPRTHNEQFF. DNA for the CDR3: TGTGCCAGCAGCTTGATTGGCGGGCCCCGCACCCACAATGAGCAGTTCTTC.

This clone showed up just once. This sequence joins TRBV11-1 and TRBJ2-2; D call uncertain. V was pared by 7 bases and J by 0 bases, with 9 bases between. The germline gives CDR1 SGHAT, CDR2 FQDESV (reference sequence). The CDR3 length is 14 residues. CDR3 nucleotide sequence: TGTGCCAGCACTTACCCGCCGAACACCGGGGAGCTGTTTTTT. It is translated as CASTYPPNTGELFF.

The chain combines TRBV30 with TRBJ1-4, with D possibly being TRBD1 (6 bases). V was cut by 8 bases and J by 13 bases, with 17 bases left in between. Germline V gene data show CDR1 as GTSNPN and CDR2 as SVGIG (reference sequence). The CDR3 is made up of 11 amino acids. The CDR3 spells CARGGEKLLFF. In DNA form, the CDR3 reads TGTGCCCGGGGGGGCGAGAAACTACTGTTTTTT.

The rearrangement links TRBV10-3 to TRBJ2-5; 11 bases align to TRBD2. Per germline, CDR1 ENHRY and CDR2 SYGVKD. The CDR3 spans 17 residues. Trimming took 4 bases from V and 1 from J; bases not matched to a gene: 8. Written as DNA, the CDR3 is TGTGCCATCAGTGGGGGACTAGCGGCCGTCCCCCAAGAGACCCAGTACTTC. It encodes CAISGGLAAVPQETQYF.

The V call is TRBV2, the J call TRBJ1-2; 7 nucleotides align to TRBD1. CDR3 length: 13 residues. The trim removed 7 bases at V and 3 bases at J, leaving 5 bases unmatched. Germline CDR1 is SNHLY and CDR2 is FYNNEI. In DNA form, the CDR3 reads TGTGCCAGCAAGGAGGGGGCCGACTATGGCTACACCTTC. Translating gives CASKEGADYGYTF.

This clone came up a few times. V and J are TRBV6-5 and TRBJ1-1, with D unresolved. Trimming left V 5 bases short and J 0 bases short, with 13 bases between. The CDR3 extends over 15 amino acids. Germline CDR1 reads MNHEY; CDR2 reads SVGAGI. CDR3 residues: CASSPLPHLNTEAFF. The CDR3, as DNA: TGTGCCAGCAGTCCCCTTCCCCACCTGAACACTGAAGCTTTCTTT.

The chain recombines TRBV9 with TRBJ2-3, with D tentatively TRBD2 (6 bases). V was pared by 3 bases and J by 5 bases, with 7 bases between. This CDR3 has 12 amino acids. Per germline, CDR1 SGDLS and CDR2 YYNGEE. CDR3 residues: CASSGSGDTQYF. The CDR3 nucleotides are TGTGCCAGCAGCGGTAGCGGAGATACGCAGTATTTT. The full variable domain, rest sourced from reference TRBV9 and TRBJ2-3, is DSGVTQTPKHLITATGQRVTLRCSPRSGDLSVYWYQQSLDQGLQFLIQYYNGEERAKGNILERFSAQQFPDLHSELNLSSLELGDSALYFCASSGSGDTQYFGPGTRLTVL.